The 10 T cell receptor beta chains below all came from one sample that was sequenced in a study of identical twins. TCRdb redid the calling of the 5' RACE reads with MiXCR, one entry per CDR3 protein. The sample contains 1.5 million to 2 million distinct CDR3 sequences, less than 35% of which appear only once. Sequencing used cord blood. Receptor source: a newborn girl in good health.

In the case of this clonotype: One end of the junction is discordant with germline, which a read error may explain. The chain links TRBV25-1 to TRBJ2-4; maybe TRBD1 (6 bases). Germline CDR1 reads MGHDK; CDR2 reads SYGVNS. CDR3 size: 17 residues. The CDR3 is CASSEAPRTVNQNIQYF. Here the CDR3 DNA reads TGTGCCAGCAGTGAAGCCCCCCGGACAGTGAACCAAAACATTCAGTATTTC.

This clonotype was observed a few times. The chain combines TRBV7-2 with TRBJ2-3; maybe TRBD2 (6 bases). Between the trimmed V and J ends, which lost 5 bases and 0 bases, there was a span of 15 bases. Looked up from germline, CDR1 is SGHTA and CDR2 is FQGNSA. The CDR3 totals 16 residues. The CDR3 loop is CASSPQRAFSTDTQYF. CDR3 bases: TGTGCCAGCAGCCCCCAGCGGGCCTTTAGCACAGATACGCAGTATTTT.

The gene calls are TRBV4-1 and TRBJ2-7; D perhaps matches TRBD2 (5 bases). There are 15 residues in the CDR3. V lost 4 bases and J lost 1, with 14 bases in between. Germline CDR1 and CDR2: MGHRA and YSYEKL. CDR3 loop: CASSRLGLASYEQYF. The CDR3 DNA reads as TGCGCCAGCAGCCGCCTGGGCTTAGCGTCCTACGAGCAGTACTTC.

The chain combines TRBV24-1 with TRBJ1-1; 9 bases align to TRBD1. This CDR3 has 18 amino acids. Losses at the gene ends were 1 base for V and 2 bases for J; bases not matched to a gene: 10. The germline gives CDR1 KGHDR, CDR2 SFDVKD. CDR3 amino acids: CATSDFSGHRGPNTEAFF. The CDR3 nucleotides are TGTGCCACCAGTGATTTCTCAGGACACAGGGGGCCCAACACTGAAGCTTTCTTT.

This CDR3 is CASSHIVPREHLQETQYF. The CDR3 DNA reads TGTGCCAGCAGTCACATTGTCCCTCGGGAGCACCTGCAAGAGACCCAGTACTTC. This rearrangement joins TRBV27 to TRBJ2-5, with D tentatively TRBD2 (6 bases). Germline V gene sequence: CDR1 MNHEY, CDR2 SMNVEV (reference sequence). There are 18 residues in the CDR3. The V end lost 5 bases, the J end lost 2 bases, and 24 bases lay between the germline ends.

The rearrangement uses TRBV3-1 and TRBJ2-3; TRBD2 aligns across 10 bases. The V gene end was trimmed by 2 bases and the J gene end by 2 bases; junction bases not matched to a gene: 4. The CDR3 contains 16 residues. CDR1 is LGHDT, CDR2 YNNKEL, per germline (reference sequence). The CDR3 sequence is CASSQSGTSVTDTQYF. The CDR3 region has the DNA TGTGCCAGCAGCCAATCAGGGACTAGCGTCACAGATACGCAGTATTTT.

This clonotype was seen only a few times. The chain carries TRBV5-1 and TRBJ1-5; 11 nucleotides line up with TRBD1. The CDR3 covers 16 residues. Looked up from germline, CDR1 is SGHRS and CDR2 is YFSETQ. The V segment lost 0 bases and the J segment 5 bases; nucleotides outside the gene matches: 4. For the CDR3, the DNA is TGCGCCAGCAGCTTGGGGGACAGGGGGGCGGATCAGCCCCAGCATTTT. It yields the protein CASSLGDRGADQPQHF.

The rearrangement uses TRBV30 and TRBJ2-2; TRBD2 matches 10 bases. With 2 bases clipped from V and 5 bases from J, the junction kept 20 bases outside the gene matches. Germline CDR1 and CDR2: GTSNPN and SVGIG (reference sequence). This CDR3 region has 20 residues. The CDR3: CAWSPKPPIGLAVLTGELFF. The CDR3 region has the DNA TGTGCCTGGAGTCCCAAACCTCCCATAGGACTAGCGGTCCTTACCGGGGAGCTGTTTTTT.

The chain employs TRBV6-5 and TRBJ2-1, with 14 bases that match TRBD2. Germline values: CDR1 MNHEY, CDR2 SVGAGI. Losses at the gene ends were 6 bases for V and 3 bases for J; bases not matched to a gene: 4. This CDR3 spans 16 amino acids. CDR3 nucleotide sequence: TGTGCCAGCAGGTATGGACTAGCGGGAGGCTACAATGAGCAGTTCTTC. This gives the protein CASRYGLAGGYNEQFF.

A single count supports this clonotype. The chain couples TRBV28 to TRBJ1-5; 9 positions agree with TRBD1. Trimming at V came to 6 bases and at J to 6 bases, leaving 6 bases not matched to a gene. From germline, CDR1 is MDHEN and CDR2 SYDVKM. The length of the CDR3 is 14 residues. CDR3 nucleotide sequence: TGTGCCAGCAGACGGACAGGGGTTGCTCAGCCCCAGCATTTT. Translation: CASRRTGVAQPQHF. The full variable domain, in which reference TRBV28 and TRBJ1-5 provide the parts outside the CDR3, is DVKVTQSSRYLVKRTGEKVFLECVQDMDHENMFWYRQDPGLGLRLIYFSYDVKMKEKGDIPEGYSVSREKKERFSLILESASTNQTSMYLCASRRTGVAQPQHFGDGTRLSIL.